This is a list of T cell receptor beta chains from one sample in a study of OX40 agonist ivuxolimab in advanced cancers. Profiling relied on immunoSEQ multiplex PCR, and the TCRdb table lists in-frame clones only, not all of them. Of some 98,000 clones in the sample, roughly 91% were seen once. The sample here was CD4+ or CD8+ T cells sorted from blood, taken in a trial of the OX40 agonist ivuxolimab. All receptors derive from an adult with an advanced solid tumor such as melanoma, head and neck, liver or kidney cancer. Each CDR3 is given with its conserved first and last residue. Fields, in order: D gene, V gene, clone size, J gene, CDR3 protein, CDR3 DNA. A D gene is named only where the DNA matches it firmly. Size tells how often a clone was seen (once, few, many) or the class of an expanded clone, and some rows leave it out.

>-|TRBV12-2|-|TRBJ2-7
CASRSPGLGRYEQYF
TGTGCAAGTCGCTCGCCGGGACTGGGTCGTTACGAGCAGTACTTC
>-|TRBV27|-|TRBJ2-2
CASSLTANTGELFF
TGTGCCAGCAGTTTGACAGCGAACACCGGGGAGCTGTTTTTT
>-|TRBV6-5|-|TRBJ1-2
CASSKRRGESLGYTF
TGTGCCAGCAGTAAACGCCGGGGCGAATCCCTTGGCTACACCTTC
>TRBD2|TRBV4-1|-|TRBJ2-3
CASSLTSGLAGGTNTDTQYF
TGCGCCAGCAGCCTCACCTCGGGACTAGCGGGGGGAACCAACACAGATACGCAGTATTTT
>TRBD1|TRBV9|-|TRBJ2-7
CASSAGTGGPYEQYF
TGTGCCAGCAGCGCCGGGACAGGGGGCCCCTACGAGCAGTACTTC
>-|TRBV5-4|-|TRBJ1-6
CASSLVTEESPLHF
TGTGCCAGCAGCTTGGTGACGGAAGAGTCACCCCTCCACTTT
>TRBD2|TRBV5-1|-|TRBJ2-1
CASSWGLAGVGSYNEQFF
TGCGCCAGCAGCTGGGGACTAGCGGGGGTTGGCTCCTACAATGAGCAGTTCTTC
>-|TRBV5-1|-|TRBJ2-3
CASSGGTEDTQYF
TGCGCCAGCAGCGGTGGGACGGAAGATACGCAGTATTTT
>-|TRBV5-4|-|TRBJ1-4
CASSLGGRGEKLFF
TGTGCCAGCAGCTTGGGGGGGCGCGGTGAAAAACTGTTTTTT
>-|TRBV7-8|-|TRBJ1-1
CASSPGRLSTEAFF
TGTGCCAGCAGCCCCGGCCGTCTGAGCACTGAAGCTTTCTTT
>-|TRBV7-8|few|TRBJ2-7
CASSSFGTYSYEQYF
TGTGCCAGCAGCTCATTTGGCACCTACTCCTACGAGCAGTACTTC
>TRBD2|TRBV2|-|TRBJ2-2
CASSEVGLAGGELFF
TGTGCCAGCAGTGAAGTTGGACTAGCGGGCGGGGAGCTGTTTTTT
>-|TRBV19|-|TRBJ2-5
CASSMLASAETQYF
TGTGCCAGTAGTATGCTAGCTAGCGCAGAGACCCAGTACTTC
>-|TRBV13|-|TRBJ1-2
CASSFRVRSPSADYGYTF
TGTGCCAGCAGCTTCCGGGTAAGGTCCCCCTCAGCGGACTATGGCTACACCTTC
>-|TRBV12-2|few|TRBJ2-7
CASRLVGRTYEQYF
TGTGCAAGTCGCTTAGTCGGGAGGACCTACGAGCAGTACTTC
>-|TRBV6-5|once|TRBJ1-2
CASNGGAHYGYTF
TGTGCCAGCAACGGTGGGGCGCACTATGGCTACACCTTC
>-|TRBV12-5|once|TRBJ2-1
CASQGGVMDNEQFF
TGTGCTAGTCAAGGCGGGGTGATGGACAATGAGCAGTTCTTC
>-|TRBV9|-|TRBJ2-1
CASSPLDGEQFF
TGTGCCAGCAGTCCTCTTGATGGGGAGCAGTTCTTC
>TRBD1|TRBV4-3|-|TRBJ1-5
CASSPQPPGQGNQPQHF
TGCGCCAGCAGCCCCCAACCCCCGGGACAGGGCAATCAGCCCCAGCATTTT
>-|TRBV10-1|-|TRBJ2-3
CASSESSYAQYF
TGCGCCAGCAGTGAGTCGTCCTATGCGCAGTATTTT
>-|TRBV27|-|TRBJ2-5
CASSFGEGTQYF
TGTGCCAGCAGTTTTGGTGAAGGGACCCAGTACTTC
>TRBD1|TRBV27|few|TRBJ2-3
CASSRGLSDTQYF
TGTGCCAGCAGCAGGGGGCTGTCAGATACGCAGTATTTT
>-|TRBV14|-|TRBJ2-1
CASSQDGSASRGQFF
TGTGCCAGCAGCCAAGATGGCTCGGCTAGCAGGGGCCAGTTCTTC
>-|TRBV27|-|TRBJ1-5
CASSLPGGLDQPQHF
TGTGCCAGCTCCCTCCCCGGTGGTCTGGATCAGCCCCAGCATTTT
>-|TRBV30|-|TRBJ2-3
CAWRKAGTDTQYF
TGTGCCTGGAGAAAAGCGGGCACAGATACGCAGTATTTT
>-|TRBV9|few|TRBJ2-5
CASSAGQSETQYF
TGTGCCAGCAGCGCTGGACAGAGTGAGACCCAGTACTTC
>-|TRBV5-6|-|TRBJ1-2
CASSLVGVGSNYGYTF
TGTGCCAGCAGCTTGGTTGGAGTAGGGTCCAACTATGGCTACACCTTC
>TRBD1|TRBV6-1|-|TRBJ2-2
CASREQGGSPGELFF
TGTGCCAGCAGAGAACAGGGGGGAAGCCCTGGGGAGCTGTTTTTT
>TRBD1|TRBV18|-|TRBJ1-2
CASSPDTTGGTGYTF
TGTGCCAGCTCACCGGATACTACAGGGGGGACTGGCTACACCTTC
>-|TRBV6-4|-|TRBJ1-3
CASSDGSPGNTIYF
TGTGCCAGCAGTGACGGGTCCCCTGGAAACACCATATATTTT
>-|TRBV5-8|-|TRBJ1-6
CATRTELRPDAPLHF
TGTGCCACCCGAACTGAACTCCGGCCTGACGCACCCCTCCACTTT